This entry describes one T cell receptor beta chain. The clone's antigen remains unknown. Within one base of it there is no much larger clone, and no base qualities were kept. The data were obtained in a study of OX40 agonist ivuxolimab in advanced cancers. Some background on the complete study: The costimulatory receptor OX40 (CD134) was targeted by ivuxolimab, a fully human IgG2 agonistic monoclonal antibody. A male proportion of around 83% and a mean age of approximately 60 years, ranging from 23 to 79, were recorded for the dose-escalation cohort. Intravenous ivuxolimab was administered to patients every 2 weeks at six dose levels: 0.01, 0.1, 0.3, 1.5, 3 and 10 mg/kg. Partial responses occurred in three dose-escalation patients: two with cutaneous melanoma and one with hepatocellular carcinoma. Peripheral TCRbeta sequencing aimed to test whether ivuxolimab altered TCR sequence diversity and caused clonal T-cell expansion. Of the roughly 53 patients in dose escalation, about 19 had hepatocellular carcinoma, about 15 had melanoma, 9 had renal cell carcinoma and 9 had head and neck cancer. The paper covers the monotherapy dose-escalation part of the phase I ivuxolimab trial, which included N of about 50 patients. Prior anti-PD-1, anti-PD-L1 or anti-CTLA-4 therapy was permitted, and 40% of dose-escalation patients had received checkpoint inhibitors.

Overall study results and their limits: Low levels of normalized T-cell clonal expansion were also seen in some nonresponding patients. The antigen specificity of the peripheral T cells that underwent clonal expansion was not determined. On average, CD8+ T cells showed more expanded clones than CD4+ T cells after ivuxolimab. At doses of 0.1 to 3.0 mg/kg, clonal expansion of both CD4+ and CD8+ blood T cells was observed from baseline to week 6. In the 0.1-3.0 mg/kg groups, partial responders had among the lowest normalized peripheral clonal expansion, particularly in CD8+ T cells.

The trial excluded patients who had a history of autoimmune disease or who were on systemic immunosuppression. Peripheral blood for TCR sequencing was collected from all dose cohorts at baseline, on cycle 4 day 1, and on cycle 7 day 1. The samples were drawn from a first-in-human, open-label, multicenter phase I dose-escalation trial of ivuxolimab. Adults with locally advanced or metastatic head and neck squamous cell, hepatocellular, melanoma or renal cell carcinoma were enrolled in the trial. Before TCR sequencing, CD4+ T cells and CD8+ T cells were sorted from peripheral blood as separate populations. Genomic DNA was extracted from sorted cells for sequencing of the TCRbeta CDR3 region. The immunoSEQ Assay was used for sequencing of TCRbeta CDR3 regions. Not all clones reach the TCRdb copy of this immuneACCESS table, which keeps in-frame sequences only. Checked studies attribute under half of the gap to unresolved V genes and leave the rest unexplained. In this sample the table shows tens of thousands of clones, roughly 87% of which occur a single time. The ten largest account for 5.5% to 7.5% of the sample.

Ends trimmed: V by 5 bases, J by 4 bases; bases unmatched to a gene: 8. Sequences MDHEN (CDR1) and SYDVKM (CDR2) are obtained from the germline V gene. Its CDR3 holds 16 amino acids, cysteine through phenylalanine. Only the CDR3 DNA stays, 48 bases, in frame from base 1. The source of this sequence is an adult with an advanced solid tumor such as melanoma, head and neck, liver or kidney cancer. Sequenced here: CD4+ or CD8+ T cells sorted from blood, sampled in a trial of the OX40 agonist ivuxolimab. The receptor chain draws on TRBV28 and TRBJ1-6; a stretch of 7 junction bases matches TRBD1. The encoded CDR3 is CASSQDRVAYNSPLHF. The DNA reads TGTGCCAGCAGTCAAGACAGGGTCGCTTATAATTCACCCCTCCACTTT.